This TCR beta chain comes out of a study of regulatory T cells in long-lasting Graves disease. In the case of this clonotype: With only one base between it and a far larger clone, this is likely a read error.

The CDR3 length is 14 residues. Germline assignment: CDR1 SGHKS and CDR2 YYEKEE (reference sequence). With 4 bases clipped from V and 5 bases from J, the junction kept 5 bases outside the gene matches. CDR3-region Arm-PCR and iRepertoire HTBI primers produced the TCR beta libraries. TCRdb re-derived calls from the multiplex PCR reads in MiXCR, one entry per CDR3 protein. Here the sample spans 620,000 or so distinct CDR3 sequences, about 16% being singletons. Described time point: newly diagnosed GD, antithyroid drugs for less than 3 months. PBMC-extracted RNA yielded the TCR library. Graves' disease diagnoses used American Thyroid Association guidelines. This sample was shared with a second study, whose subject was T cells in Graves' hyperthyroidism and ophthalmopathy.

This clonotype was sampled from a young woman with Graves disease. The sample in question was peripheral blood mononuclear cells (PBMCs), obtained at new diagnosis, from a patient treated with antithyroid drugs. The chain recombines TRBV5-5 with TRBJ1-1; 10 bases line up with TRBD1. The CDR3: CASSRTGGRTEAFF. The CDR3, as DNA: TGTGCCAGCAGCCGGACAGGGGGAAGGACTGAAGCTTTCTTT.